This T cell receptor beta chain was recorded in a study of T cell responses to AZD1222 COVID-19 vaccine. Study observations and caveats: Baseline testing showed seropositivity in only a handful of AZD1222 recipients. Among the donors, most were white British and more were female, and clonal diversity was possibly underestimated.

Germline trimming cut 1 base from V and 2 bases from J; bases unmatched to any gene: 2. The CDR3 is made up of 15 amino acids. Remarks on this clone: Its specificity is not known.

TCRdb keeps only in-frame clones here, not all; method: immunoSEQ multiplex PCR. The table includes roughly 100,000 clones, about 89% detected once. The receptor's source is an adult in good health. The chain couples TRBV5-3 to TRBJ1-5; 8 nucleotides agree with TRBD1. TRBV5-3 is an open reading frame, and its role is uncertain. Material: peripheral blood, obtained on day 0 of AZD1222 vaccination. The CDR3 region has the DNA TGTGCCAGAAGCTTGCCGACAGGGGGCAATCAGCCCCAGCATTTT. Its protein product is CARSLPTGGNQPQHF.